The next 11 T cell receptor beta chains were all read from a single sample in a study of blood T cell repertoires in COVID-19 (dated by TCRdb to the early 2020s). Library creation used the immunoSEQ multiplex PCR assay. TCRdb took over this immuneACCESS table, retaining in-frame rearrangements with V and J assigned. Such tables are incomplete; in checked studies, under half of the missing clones stem from an unresolved V gene, and the remainder is unexplained. For this sample the table gives fewer than 250,000 clones, of which about 85% were detected only once. Roughly 10% of the sample belongs to the ten largest clones. The source material was PBMCs or T cells enriched from blood (not recorded which). These receptors all stem from a man in his thirties or forties who had recovered from COVID-19.

This clone was seen once. V usage is TRBV27 and J usage is TRBJ2-6; 9 bases align to TRBD1. CDR3 length: 19 amino acids. V was pared by 5 bases and J by 3 bases, with 14 bases of the junction left unmatched. Germline V gene sequence: CDR1 MNHEY, CDR2 SMNVEV (reference sequence). The CDR3 sequence: CASSDPGQGLVSGANVLTF. Here the CDR3 DNA reads TGTGCCAGCAGTGATCCGGGACAGGGCTTAGTGAGTGGGGCCAACGTCCTGACTTTC.

V usage is TRBV27 and J usage is TRBJ2-7, with 7 bases identical to TRBD1. Per germline, CDR1 MNHEY and CDR2 SMNVEV (reference sequence). This CDR3 is built from 13 residues. The ends lost 5 bases at V and 5 bases at J; junction bases unmatched: 6. CDR3 DNA sequence: TGTGCCAGCAGTCCGCGCCAGGGGGACGAGCAGTACTTC. Translating gives CASSPRQGDEQYF.

The CDR3 coding sequence is TGTGCCTGGGAAGACAGGGGAGCTTTCTTT. Its translation: CAWEDRGAFF. This rearrangement joins TRBV30 to TRBJ1-1; 8 bases map to TRBD1. Looked up from germline, CDR1 is GTSNPN and CDR2 is SVGIG (reference sequence). The CDR3 spans 10 residues. V lost 5 bases and J lost 10; bases outside the gene matches: 3.

The chain joins TRBV6-1 to TRBJ2-3; no reliable D call. The CDR3 is 11 residues long. Per germline, CDR1 MNHNS and CDR2 SASEGT. V was pared by 3 bases and J by 5 bases, with 3 bases between. Here the CDR3 DNA reads TGTGCCAGCAGTGACGGAGATACGCAGTATTTT. It codes for CASSDGDTQYF.

There are many counts of this clone. The V call is TRBV7-8, the J call TRBJ1-2; D is unresolved. V was pared by 5 bases and J by 5 bases, with 12 bases between. CDR1 is SGHVS, CDR2 FQNEAQ, per germline. This CDR3 has 13 residues. CDR3 DNA sequence: TGTGCCAGCAGCGCACGAATAGCATATGGCTACACCTTC. Protein: CASSARIAYGYTF. Full variable domain (outside the CDR3, taken from reference TRBV7-8 and TRBJ1-2): GAGVSQSPRYKVAKRGQDVALRCDPISGHVSLFWYQQALGQGPEFLTYFQNEAQLDKSGLPSDRFFAERPEGSVSTLKIQRTQQEDSAVYLCASSARIAYGYTFGSGTRLTVV.

This chain links TRBV5-1 with TRBJ2-1; 13 bases match TRBD2. Germline CDR1 and CDR2: SGHRS and YFSETQ. The CDR3 sequence is 15 residues long. V was clipped by 3 bases and J by 4 bases; unmatched bases: 1. The CDR3 sequence is CASSSGLAGYNEQFF. The CDR3 nucleotides read TGCGCCAGCAGCTCGGGACTAGCGGGGTACAATGAGCAGTTCTTC.

The rearrangement links TRBV12-3 or TRBV12-4 to TRBJ2-7; D remains ambiguous. Between the trimmed V and J ends, which lost 4 bases and 3 bases, there was a span of 10 bases. CDR3 length equals 13 residues. CDR3 DNA sequence: TGTGCCAGCAGTTATTTCGTCCGCTACGAGCAGTACTTC. Translation: CASSYFVRYEQYF.

V usage is TRBV12-1 and J usage is TRBJ1-5. TRBV12-1 counts as a pseudogene. The CDR3 extends over 12 amino acids. The CDR3 reads CASSLWGVPQHF. For the CDR3, the DNA is TGTGCCAGCAGCTTATGGGGGGTCCCCCAGCATTTT.

The chain employs TRBV19 and TRBJ2-1; perhaps TRBD1 as D (6 bases). Trimming removed 6 bases from V and 3 bases from J, with 12 bases in between. CDR1 LNHDA and CDR2 SQIVND come from the germline V gene (reference sequence). The CDR3 length is 14 residues. In DNA, the CDR3 is TGTGCCAGTAGGGACCCGGACAGCTACAATGAGCAGTTCTTC. Its translation: CASRDPDSYNEQFF.

V gene TRBV30 combines with J gene TRBJ2-2; D possibly corresponds to TRBD2 (6 bases). V was cut by 0 bases and J by 2 bases, with 10 bases left in between. CDR3 length equals 15 residues. Germline lookup yields CDR1 GTSNPN and CDR2 SVGIG (reference sequence). CDR3 protein: CAWSVPGRNTGELFF. The CDR3 DNA reads TGTGCCTGGAGTGTACCCGGGAGAAACACCGGGGAGCTGTTTTTT. Full variable domain (missing parts from reference TRBV30 and TRBJ2-2): SQTIHQWPATLVQPVGSPLSLECTVEGTSNPNLYWYRQAAGRGLQLLFYSVGIGQISSEVPQNLSASRPQDRQFILSSKKLLLSDSGFYLCAWSVPGRNTGELFFGEGSRLTVL.

This chain links TRBV7-9 with TRBJ1-1, with D perhaps matching TRBD1 (5 bases). The CDR3 extends over 9 amino acids. Trimming took 10 bases from V and 10 from J, leaving 10 bases between them. Germline CDR1 is SEHNR and CDR2 is FQNEAQ (reference sequence). The CDR3 protein is CATMGGAFF. DNA for the CDR3: TGTGCCACCATGGGGGGAGCTTTCTTT.